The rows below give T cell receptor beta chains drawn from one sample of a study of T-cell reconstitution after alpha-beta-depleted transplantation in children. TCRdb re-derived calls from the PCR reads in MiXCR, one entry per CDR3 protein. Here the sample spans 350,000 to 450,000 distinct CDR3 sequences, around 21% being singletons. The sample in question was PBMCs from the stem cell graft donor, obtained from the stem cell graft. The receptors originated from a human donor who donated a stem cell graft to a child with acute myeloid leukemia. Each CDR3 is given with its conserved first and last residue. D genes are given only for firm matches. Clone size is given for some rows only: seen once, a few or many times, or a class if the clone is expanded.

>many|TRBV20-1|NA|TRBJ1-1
CSATRGGTEAFF
TGCAGTGCTACCAGAGGAGGCACTGAAGCTTTCTTT
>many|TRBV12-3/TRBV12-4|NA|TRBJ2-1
CASSTYNEQFF
TGTGCCAGCAGTACCTACAATGAGCAGTTCTTC
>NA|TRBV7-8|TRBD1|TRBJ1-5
CASSLMTGGWYSNQPQHF
TGTGCCAGCAGCTTAATGACAGGGGGCTGGTATAGCAATCAGCCCCAGCATTTT
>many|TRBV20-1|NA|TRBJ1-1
CSASGSMDTEAFF
TGCAGTGCTAGTGGGAGTATGGACACTGAAGCTTTCTTT
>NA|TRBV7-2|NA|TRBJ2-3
CASSLGPIGSTDTQYF
TGTGCCAGCAGCTTGGGACCTATCGGGAGCACAGATACGCAGTATTTT
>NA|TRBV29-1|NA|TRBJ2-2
CSVRVGGTSGELFF
TGCAGCGTTCGCGTCGGAGGGACTTCCGGGGAGCTGTTTTTT
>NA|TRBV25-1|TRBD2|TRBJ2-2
CASSATSGFNTGELFF
TGTGCCAGCAGCGCCACTAGCGGGTTTAACACCGGGGAGCTGTTTTTT
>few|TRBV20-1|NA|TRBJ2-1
CSASTTQRLYNEQFF
TGCAGTGCCTCTACCACCCAGAGACTGTACAATGAGCAGTTCTTC
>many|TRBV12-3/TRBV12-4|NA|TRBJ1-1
CASSFRSVEAFF
TGTGCCAGCAGTTTTAGGTCAGTAGAAGCTTTCTTT
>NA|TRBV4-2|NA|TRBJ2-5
CASSQEGRVGETQYF
TGTGCCAGCAGCCAAGAGGGCAGGGTTGGAGAGACCCAGTACTTC
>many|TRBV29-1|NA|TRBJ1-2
CSVEGLGAPFSTF
TGCAGCGTTGAAGGGTTGGGGGCCCCCTTCTCCACCTTC
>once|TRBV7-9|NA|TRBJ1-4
CASSSYSGRYNEKLFF
TGTGCCAGCAGTTCTTACTCCGGGAGATATAATGAAAAACTGTTTTTT
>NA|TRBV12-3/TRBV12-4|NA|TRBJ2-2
CASTPPAISGELFF
TGTGCCAGCACTCCACCTGCCATCTCCGGGGAGCTGTTTTTT
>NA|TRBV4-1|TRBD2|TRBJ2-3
CASSQEIAGVGDTQYF
TGCGCCAGCAGCCAAGAAATAGCGGGAGTAGGAGATACGCAGTATTTT
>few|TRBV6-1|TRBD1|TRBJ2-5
CASRTGGRETQYF
TGTGCCAGCAGAACAGGGGGCAGGGAGACCCAGTACTTC
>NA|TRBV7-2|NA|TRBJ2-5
CASSRDGASETQYF
TGTGCCAGCAGCAGGGACGGTGCATCTGAGACCCAGTACTTC
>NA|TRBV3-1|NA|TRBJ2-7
CASSQDRHVEQYF
TGTGCCAGCAGCCAAGATCGACACGTCGAGCAGTACTTC
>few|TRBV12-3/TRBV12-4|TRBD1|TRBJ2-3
CASSRLDRVGTQYF
TGTGCCAGCAGCCGTCTGGACAGGGTTGGTACGCAGTATTTT
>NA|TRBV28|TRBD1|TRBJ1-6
CASSPPATGGFSPLHF
TGTGCCAGCAGTCCCCCTGCCACAGGGGGCTTTTCACCCCTCCACTTT
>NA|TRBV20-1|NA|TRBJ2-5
CSARLTVSGSRGQETQYF
TGCAGTGCTAGACTGACAGTATCCGGGAGTAGAGGCCAAGAGACCCAGTACTTC
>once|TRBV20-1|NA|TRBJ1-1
CSAKFPLDRNTEAFF
TGCAGTGCTAAATTTCCCTTGGACAGGAACACTGAAGCTTTCTTT
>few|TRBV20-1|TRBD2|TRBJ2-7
CSARTSDILLGEQYF
TGCAGTGCCAGGACTAGCGACATCTTACTTGGCGAGCAGTACTTC
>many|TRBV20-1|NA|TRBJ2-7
CSARAGTYYEQYF
TGCAGTGCTAGAGCCGGGACTTACTACGAGCAGTACTTC
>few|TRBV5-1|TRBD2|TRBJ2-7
CASSWGLAVSYEQYF
TGCGCCAGCAGCTGGGGACTAGCGGTGTCCTACGAGCAGTACTTC
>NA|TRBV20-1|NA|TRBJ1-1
CSAATIEAFF
TGCAGTGCGGCGACAATTGAAGCTTTCTTT
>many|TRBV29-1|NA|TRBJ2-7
CSVGAARGFYEQYF
TGCAGCGTTGGGGCAGCCCGCGGGTTTTACGAGCAGTACTTC
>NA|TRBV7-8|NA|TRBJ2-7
CASSLWGGTYEQYF
TGTGCCAGCAGCTTATGGGGCGGGACCTACGAGCAGTACTTC
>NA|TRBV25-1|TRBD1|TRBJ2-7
CASRGTGPGQGQYF
TGTGCCAGCAGGGGGACAGGGCCGGGCCAGGGCCAGTACTTC
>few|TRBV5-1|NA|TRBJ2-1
CASRLLTHEQFF
TGCGCCAGCAGACTGTTAACCCATGAGCAGTTCTTC
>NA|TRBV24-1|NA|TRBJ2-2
CATSDEVWTGELFF
TGTGCCACCAGTGACGAGGTGTGGACCGGGGAGCTGTTTTTT
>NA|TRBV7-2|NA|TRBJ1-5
CASSLQSYSNQPQHF
TGTGCCAGCAGCTTACAGAGTTATAGCAATCAGCCCCAGCATTTT
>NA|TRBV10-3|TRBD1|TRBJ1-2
CATGQGNYGYTF
TGTGCCACCGGACAGGGGAACTATGGCTACACCTTC
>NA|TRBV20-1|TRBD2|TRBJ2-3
CSGLAEGDTQYF
TGCAGTGGGCTAGCGGAGGGGGATACGCAGTATTTT
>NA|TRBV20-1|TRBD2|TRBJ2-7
CSARSGLAGGHEQYF
TGCAGTGCTAGATCGGGACTAGCGGGAGGCCACGAGCAGTACTTC
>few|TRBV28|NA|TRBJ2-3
CASSSSWRVRPDTQYF
TGTGCCAGCAGTTCCTCGTGGCGGGTCCGCCCCGATACGCAGTATTTT
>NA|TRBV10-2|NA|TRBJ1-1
CASGQVNTEAFF
TGCGCCAGTGGCCAAGTGAACACTGAAGCTTTCTTT
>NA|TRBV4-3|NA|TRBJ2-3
CASSQDRHTDTQYF
TGCGCCAGCAGCCAAGATCGCCACACAGATACGCAGTATTTT
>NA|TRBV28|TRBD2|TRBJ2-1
CASSLSGTSAEQFF
TGTGCCAGCAGTTTATCGGGGACTAGCGCAGAGCAGTTCTTC
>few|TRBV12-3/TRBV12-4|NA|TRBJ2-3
CASSPQGRSTDTQYF
TGTGCCAGCAGTCCTCAGGGTCGGAGCACAGATACGCAGTATTTT
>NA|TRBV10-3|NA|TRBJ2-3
CAISESSSEGVRDTQYF
TGTGCCATCAGTGAGTCCTCCTCTGAGGGAGTTAGAGATACGCAGTATTTT
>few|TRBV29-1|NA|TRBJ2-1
CSVVGGNYRNYNEQFF
TGCAGCGTTGTTGGCGGGAACTACCGCAACTACAATGAGCAGTTCTTC